This T cell receptor (beta chain) is drawn from a study of Graves' ophthalmopathy and Graves' hyperthyroidism. Investigators amplified TCR beta CDR3 regions from RNA transcripts. RT-PCR was first run with HTBI primers, then multiplex PCR in a second round. TCRdb passed the multiplex PCR reads through MiXCR, listing each CDR3 protein once. The data contain some 400,000 distinct CDR3 sequences, roughly 18% of them singletons. At least ten counts were recorded for this clonotype. Those donors who had ophthalmopathy presented with moderate-to-severe activity, a CAS of ≥3, a NOSPECS of ≥4 and a duration under 3 months. The V end lost 5 bases, the J end lost 4 bases, and 9 bases lay between the germline ends. The CDR3 runs 13 residues.

This receptor was taken from a woman in her late teens or twenties with Graves' ophthalmopathy. The genes are TRBV12-3 or TRBV12-4 and TRBJ1-5; D possibly corresponds to TRBD1 (5 bases). The specimen sequenced was peripheral blood. Written as DNA, the CDR3 is TGTGCCAGCAGTGGGGGGATTAATCAGCCCCAGCATTTT. Protein: CASSGGINQPQHF.